This TCR beta chain was recorded in a study of blood T cell repertoires in COVID-19. Study overall: The United States, Italy and Spain were the sources of the acute and convalescent COVID-19 samples.

Clinical histories supplied by participants themselves formed the basis of cohort assignment. Germline V gene sequence: CDR1 SQVTM, CDR2 ANQGSEA. CDR3 length: 13 residues. With V trimmed by 3 bases and J by 9 bases, 6 bases remained unmatched. TCRdb's copy holds only in-frame clones and misses some; the assay was immunoSEQ multiplex PCR. The repertoire includes a few hundred thousand clones, roughly nine tenths of them detected once, and about 1.7% sits in the top ten. The TCR was taken from a woman aged 30 to 39 who had recovered from COVID-19. The chain recombines TRBV29-1 with TRBJ2-1; 9 bases are shared with TRBD2. Sequences were obtained from PBMCs or T cells enriched from blood (not recorded which). CDR3 coding DNA: TGCAGCGTTGAGGAGCGGGAGGTTGCTGAGCAGTTCTTC. Translation gives CSVEEREVAEQFF.